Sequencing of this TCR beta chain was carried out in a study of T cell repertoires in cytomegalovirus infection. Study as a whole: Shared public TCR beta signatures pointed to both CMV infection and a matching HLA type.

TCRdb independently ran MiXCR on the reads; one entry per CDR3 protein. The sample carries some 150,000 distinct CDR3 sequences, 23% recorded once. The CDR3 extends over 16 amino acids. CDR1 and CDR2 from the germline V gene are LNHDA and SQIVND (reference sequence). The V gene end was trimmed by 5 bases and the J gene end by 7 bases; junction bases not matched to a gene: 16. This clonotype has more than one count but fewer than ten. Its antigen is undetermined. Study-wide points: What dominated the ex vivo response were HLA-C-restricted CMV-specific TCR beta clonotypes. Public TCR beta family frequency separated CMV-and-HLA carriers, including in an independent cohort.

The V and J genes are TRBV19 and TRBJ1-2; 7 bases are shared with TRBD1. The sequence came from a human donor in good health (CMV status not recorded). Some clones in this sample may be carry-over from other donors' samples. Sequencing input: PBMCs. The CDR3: CASSPRDSLMFRGYTF. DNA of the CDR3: TGTGCCAGTAGTCCGAGGGACAGCCTTATGTTTCGTGGCTACACCTTC.